This T cell receptor (beta chain) emerged from a study of blood T cell repertoires in COVID-19. Across the whole study: Samples came from the United States, Italy and Spain, spanning acute and convalescent COVID-19.

V was clipped by 5 bases and J by 2 bases; unmatched bases: 6. Germline values: CDR1 SGHAT, CDR2 FQNNGV. This CDR3 is 15 amino acids long. Under the authors' procedure: Estimation of nucleated cell counts was performed using reference gene primer amplification. Using immunoSEQ multiplex PCR, the repertoire was profiled, and TCRdb retains in-frame clones only, with some absent. The D gene and trimming were derived from the DNA, and the V and J assignments and clone size from that table. The sample has about 89,000 clones; approximately 80% are singletons. The chain is built from TRBV11-2 and TRBJ2-1; 7 bases fit TRBD2. The sample consisted of peripheral blood. This TCR was sampled from a man aged 65-85 years with acute or convalescent COVID-19. CDR3 residues: CASSPTGGTYNEQFF. The CDR3 nucleotides are TGTGCCAGCAGCCCCACGGGAGGAACCTACAATGAGCAGTTCTTC.